The clone carrying this TCR beta chain was seen many times. Researchers amplified the TCR beta CDR3 regions from RNA transcripts. When the TCR CDR3 underwent first-round RT-PCR, the HTBI primer set was used. One entry per CDR3 protein, called by TCRdb with MiXCR from the multiplex PCR reads. The repertoire includes hundreds of thousands of distinct CDR3 sequences, approximately 15% of them detected once, and under 15% sits in the top ten. The ends were cut back, 5 bases at V and 5 bases at J, with 13 bases in the middle. The CDR3 has 14 residues. Germline loops: CDR1 SGHNT, CDR2 YENEEA. The record originates from a study of T cells in Graves' hyperthyroidism and ophthalmopathy.

This TCR was recovered from a woman aged 50 to 60 with Graves' ophthalmopathy. The chain carries TRBV11-3 and TRBJ2-1; possible D gene TRBD2, 6 bases. Material: blood. CDR3 in DNA: TGTGCCAGCAGCCTCGGAGGGAAAAACAATGAGCAGTTCTTC. It translates to CASSLGGKNNEQFF.